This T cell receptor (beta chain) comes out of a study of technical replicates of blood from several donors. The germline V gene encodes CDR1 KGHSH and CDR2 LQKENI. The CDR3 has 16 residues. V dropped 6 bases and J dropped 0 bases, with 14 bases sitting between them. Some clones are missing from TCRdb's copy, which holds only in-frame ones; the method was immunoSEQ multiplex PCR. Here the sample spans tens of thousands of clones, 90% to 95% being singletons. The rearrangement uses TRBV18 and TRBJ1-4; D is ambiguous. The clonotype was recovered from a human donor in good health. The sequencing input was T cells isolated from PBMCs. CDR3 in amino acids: CASSHGVEATNEKLFF. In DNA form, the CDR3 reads TGTGCCAGCTCTCACGGGGTGGAAGCAACTAATGAAAAACTGTTTTTT.